This T cell receptor beta chain emerged from a study of blood T cell repertoires in COVID-19. Study as a whole: Donors in the United States, Italy and Spain gave samples during acute or convalescent COVID-19. PBMCs, B-cell-depleted T cells, or T cells provided the cDNA or gDNA that made up the material.

Per the authors' pipeline: Counts of nucleated cells, estimated from reference gene primer amplification, were obtained. Sequencing was performed with immunoSEQ multiplex PCR; in TCRdb, only in-frame clones are kept and a portion is missing. The V and J calls and the clone size are those of that table, but D and trimming were determined from the DNA. The sample has about 400,000 clones, roughly 88% seen once. Per germline, CDR1 SGHRS and CDR2 YFSETQ. The V and J ends lost 0 bases and 2 bases, in that order; junction bases with no gene match: 11. This CDR3 has 18 amino acids. The sequenced sample was peripheral blood. V gene TRBV5-1 combines with J gene TRBJ2-3, with 8 bases aligning to TRBD2. The source is a young woman with active or convalescent COVID-19. CDR3 in DNA: TGCGCCAGCAGCTTGGGGAGACTTGGAGCGGGGGCCACAGATACGCAGTATTTT. It translates to CASSLGRLGAGATDTQYF. The variable domain in full, with the rest retrieved from reference TRBV5-1 and TRBJ2-3, is KAGVTQTPRYLIKTRGQQVTLSCSPISGHRSVSWYQQTPGQGLQFLFEYFSETQRNKGNFPGRFSGRQFSNSRSEMNVSTLELGDSALYLCASSLGRLGAGATDTQYFGPGTRLTVL.